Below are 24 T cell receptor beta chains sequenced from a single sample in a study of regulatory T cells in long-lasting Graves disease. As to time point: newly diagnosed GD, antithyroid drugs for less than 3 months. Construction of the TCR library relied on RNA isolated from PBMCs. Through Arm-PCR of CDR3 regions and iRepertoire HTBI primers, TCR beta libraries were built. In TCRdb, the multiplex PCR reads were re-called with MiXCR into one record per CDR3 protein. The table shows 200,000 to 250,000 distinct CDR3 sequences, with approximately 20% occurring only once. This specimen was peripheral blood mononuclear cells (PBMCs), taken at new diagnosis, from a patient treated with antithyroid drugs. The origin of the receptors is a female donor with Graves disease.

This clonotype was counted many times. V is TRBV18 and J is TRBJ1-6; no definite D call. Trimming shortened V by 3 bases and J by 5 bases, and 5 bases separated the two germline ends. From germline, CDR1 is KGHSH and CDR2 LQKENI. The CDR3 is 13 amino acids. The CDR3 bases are TGTGCCAGCTCACCGGACCATAATTCACCCCTCCACTTT. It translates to CASSPDHNSPLHF.

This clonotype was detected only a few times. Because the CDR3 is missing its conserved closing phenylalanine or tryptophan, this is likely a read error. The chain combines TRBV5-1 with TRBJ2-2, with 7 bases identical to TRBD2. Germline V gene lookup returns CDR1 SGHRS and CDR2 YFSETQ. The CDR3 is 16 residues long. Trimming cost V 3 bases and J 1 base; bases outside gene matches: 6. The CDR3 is CASSWSKRGNTGELFS. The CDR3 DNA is TGCGCCAGCAGCTGGTCCAAGCGGGGGAACACCGGGGAGCTGTTTTCT.

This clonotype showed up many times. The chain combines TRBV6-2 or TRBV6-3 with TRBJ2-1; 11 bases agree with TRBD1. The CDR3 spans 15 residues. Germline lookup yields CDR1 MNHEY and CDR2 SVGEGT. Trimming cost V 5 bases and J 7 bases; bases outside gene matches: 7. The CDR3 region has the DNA TGTGCCAGCAGTGAAGTAGGGACAGGGGGTAATGAGCAGTTCTTC. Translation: CASSEVGTGGNEQFF.

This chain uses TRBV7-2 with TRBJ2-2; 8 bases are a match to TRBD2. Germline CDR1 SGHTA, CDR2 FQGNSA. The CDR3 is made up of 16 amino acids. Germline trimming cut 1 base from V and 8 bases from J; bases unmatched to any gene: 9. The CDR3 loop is CASSLGGAGGRGELFF. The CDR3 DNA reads TGTGCCAGCAGCTTAGGAGGGGCGGGAGGTAGAGGGGAGCTGTTTTTT.

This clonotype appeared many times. CDR3 loop: CSAREGGRAYEQYF. In nucleotides, the CDR3 is TGCAGTGCTAGAGAGGGCGGGAGGGCCTACGAGCAGTACTTC. The V and J genes are TRBV20-1 and TRBJ2-7; 9 bases are shared with TRBD2. V shed 0 bases, J shed 2 bases, and the junction held 2 bases outside the gene matches. Germline V gives CDR1 DFQATT, CDR2 SNEGSKA (reference sequence). The CDR3 length is 14 residues.

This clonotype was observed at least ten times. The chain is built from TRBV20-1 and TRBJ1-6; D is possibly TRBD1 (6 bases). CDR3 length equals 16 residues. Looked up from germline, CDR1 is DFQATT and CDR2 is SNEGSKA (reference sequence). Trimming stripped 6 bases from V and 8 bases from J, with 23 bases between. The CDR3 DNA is TGCAGTGCCAGGGACGGGGCACAGGGAGTAGATTCACCCCTCCACTTT. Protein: CSARDGAQGVDSPLHF.

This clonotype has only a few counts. CDR3 DNA: TGTGCCAGCAATCCCGGGACATTCAATGAGCAGTTCTTC. Translation: CASNPGTFNEQFF. The V call is TRBV28, the J call TRBJ2-1; weak D call: TRBD1 (6 bases). Per the germline V gene, CDR1 is MDHEN and CDR2 is SYDVKM. Between the trimmed V and J ends, which lost 7 bases and 6 bases, there was a span of 13 bases. CDR3 length: 13 amino acids.

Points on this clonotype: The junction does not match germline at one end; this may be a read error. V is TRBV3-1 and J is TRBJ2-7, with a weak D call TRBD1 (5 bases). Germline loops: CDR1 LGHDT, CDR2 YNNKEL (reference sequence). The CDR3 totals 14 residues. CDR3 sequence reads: CVSSQGAGPYEQYF. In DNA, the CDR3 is TGTGTCAGCAGCCAAGGGGCAGGGCCCTACGAGCAGTACTTC.

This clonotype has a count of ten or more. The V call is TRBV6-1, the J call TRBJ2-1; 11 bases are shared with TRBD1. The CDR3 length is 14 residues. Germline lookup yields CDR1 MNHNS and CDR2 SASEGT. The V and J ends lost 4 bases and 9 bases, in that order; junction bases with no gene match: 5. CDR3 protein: CASSGTGGYSEQFF. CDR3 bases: TGTGCCAGCAGTGGGACAGGGGGCTATAGTGAGCAGTTCTTC.

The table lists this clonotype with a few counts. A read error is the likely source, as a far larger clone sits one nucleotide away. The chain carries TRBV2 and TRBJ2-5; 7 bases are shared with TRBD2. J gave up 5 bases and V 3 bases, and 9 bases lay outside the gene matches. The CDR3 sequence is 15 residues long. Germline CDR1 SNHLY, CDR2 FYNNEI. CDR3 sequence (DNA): TGTGCCAGCAGTGACGGGAGGAAAAGTAAGGAGACCCAGTACTTC. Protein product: CASSDGRKSKETQYF.

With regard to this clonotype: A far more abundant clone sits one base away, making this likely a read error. CDR3 nucleotide sequence: TGTGCCAGCACTCGAGGGGACCTCACCGGGGATCTGTTTTTT. As protein: CASTRGDLTGDLFF. This sequence joins TRBV2 and TRBJ2-2; D tentatively reads TRBD1 or TRBD2 (5 bases each). Germline lookup yields CDR1 SNHLY and CDR2 FYNNEI. The CDR3 is made up of 14 amino acids.

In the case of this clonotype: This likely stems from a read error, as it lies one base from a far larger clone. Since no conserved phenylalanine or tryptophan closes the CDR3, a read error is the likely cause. CDR3 DNA: TGTGCCAGCAGGGCTCCTAGGGGGAAAACCTACGAGCAGTACCTC. Its protein is CASRAPRGKTYEQYL. The rearrangement joins TRBV6-2 or TRBV6-3 to TRBJ2-7; possibly TRBD1 for D (6 bases). The CDR3 covers 15 residues. V shed 6 bases and J shed 2 bases, with 17 bases lying between them. The germline gives CDR1 MNHEY, CDR2 SVGEGT.

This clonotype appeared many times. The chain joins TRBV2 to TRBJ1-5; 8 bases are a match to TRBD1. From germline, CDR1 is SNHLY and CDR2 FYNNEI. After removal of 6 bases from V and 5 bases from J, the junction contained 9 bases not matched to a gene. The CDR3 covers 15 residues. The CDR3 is CASRVGQGWHQPQHF. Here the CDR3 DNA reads TGTGCCAGCAGGGTAGGACAGGGCTGGCATCAGCCCCAGCATTTT. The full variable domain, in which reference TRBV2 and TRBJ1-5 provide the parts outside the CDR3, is EPEVTQTPSHQVTQMGQEVILRCVPISNHLYFYWYRQILGQKVEFLVSFYNNEISEKSEIFDDQFSVERPDGSNFTLKIRSTKLEDSAMYFCASRVGQGWHQPQHFGDGTRLSIL.

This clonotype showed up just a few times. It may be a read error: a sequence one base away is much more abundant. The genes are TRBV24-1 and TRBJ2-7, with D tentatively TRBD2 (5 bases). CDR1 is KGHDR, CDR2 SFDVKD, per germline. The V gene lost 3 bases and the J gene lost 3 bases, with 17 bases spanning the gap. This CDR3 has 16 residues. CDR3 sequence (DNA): TGTGCCACCAGTGATCCCCACGATCGACGGGGCTACGAGCAGTACTTC. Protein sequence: CATSDPHDRRGYEQYF.

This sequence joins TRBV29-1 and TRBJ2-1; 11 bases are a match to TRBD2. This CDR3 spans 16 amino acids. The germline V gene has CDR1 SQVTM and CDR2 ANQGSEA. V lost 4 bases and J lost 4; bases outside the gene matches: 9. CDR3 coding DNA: TGCAGCGTTGGGGGACGACTAGCGGGGAGTTACAATGAGCAGTTCTTC. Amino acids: CSVGGRLAGSYNEQFF.

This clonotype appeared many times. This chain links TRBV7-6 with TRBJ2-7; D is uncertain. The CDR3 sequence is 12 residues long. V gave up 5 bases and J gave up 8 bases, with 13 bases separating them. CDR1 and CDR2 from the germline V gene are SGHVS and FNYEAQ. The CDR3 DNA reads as TGTGCCAGCAGCCCGTTCGACGAAAAGCAGTACTTC. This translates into CASSPFDEKQYF.

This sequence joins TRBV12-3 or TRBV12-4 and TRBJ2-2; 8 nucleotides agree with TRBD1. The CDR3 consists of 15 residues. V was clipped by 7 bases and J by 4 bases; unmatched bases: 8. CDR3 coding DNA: TGTGCCAGCATGCCCGGACAGGGCCCCACCGGGGAGCTGTTTTTT. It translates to CASMPGQGPTGELFF.

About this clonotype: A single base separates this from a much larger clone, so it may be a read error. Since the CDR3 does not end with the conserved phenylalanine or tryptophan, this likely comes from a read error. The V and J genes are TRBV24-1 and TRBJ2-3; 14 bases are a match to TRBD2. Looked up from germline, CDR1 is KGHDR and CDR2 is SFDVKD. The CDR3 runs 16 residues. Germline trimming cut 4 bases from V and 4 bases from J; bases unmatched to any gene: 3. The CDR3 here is CATSDPGLAGADTQYL. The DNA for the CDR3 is TGTGCCACCAGTGACCCGGGACTAGCGGGAGCAGATACGCAGTATCTT.

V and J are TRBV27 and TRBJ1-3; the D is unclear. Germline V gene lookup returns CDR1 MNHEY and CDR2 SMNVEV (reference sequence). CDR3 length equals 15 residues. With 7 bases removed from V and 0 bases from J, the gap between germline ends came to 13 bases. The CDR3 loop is CASKQDPNSGNTIYF. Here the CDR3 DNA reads TGTGCCAGCAAGCAGGACCCTAACTCTGGAAACACCATATATTTT.

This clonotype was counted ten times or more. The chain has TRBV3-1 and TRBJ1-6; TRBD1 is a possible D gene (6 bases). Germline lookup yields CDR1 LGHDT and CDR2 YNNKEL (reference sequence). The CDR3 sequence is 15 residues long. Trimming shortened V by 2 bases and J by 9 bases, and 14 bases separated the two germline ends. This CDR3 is CASSQISRTASPLHF. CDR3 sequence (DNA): TGTGCCAGCAGCCAAATATCGCGGACAGCTTCACCCCTCCACTTT.

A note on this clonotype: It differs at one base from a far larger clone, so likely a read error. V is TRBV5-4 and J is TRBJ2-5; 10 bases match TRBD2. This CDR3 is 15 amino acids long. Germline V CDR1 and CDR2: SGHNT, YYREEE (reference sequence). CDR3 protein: CASSPDLAGVETQCF. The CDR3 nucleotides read TGTGCCAGCAGCCCGGACCTAGCGGGAGTTGAGACCCAGTGCTTC.

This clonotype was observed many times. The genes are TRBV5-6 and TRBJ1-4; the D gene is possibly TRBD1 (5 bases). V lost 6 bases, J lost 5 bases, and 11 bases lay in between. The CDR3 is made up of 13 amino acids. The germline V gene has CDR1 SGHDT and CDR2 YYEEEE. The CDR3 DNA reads TGTGCCAGCACTAGCGGGGGAAATGAAAAACTGTTTTTT. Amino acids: CASTSGGNEKLFF.

This chain's CDR3 is CASSLRDSQETQYF. The CDR3 DNA sequence: TGTGCCAGCAGTCTCCGGGACTCTCAAGAGACCCAGTACTTC. The genes are TRBV27 and TRBJ2-5; D possibly corresponds to TRBD2 (6 bases). V was pared by 5 bases and J by 2 bases, with 12 bases between. CDR3 size: 14 residues. CDR1 is MNHEY and CDR2 is SMNVEV in the germline V gene (reference sequence).

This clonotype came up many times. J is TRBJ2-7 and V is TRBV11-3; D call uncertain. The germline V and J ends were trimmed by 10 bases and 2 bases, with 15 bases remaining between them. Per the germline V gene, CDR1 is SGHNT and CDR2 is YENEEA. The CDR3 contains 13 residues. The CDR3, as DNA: TGTGCCATCCGAGACCCACCGGCCTACGAGCAGTACTTC. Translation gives CAIRDPPAYEQYF.